These 16 T cell receptor beta chains share one sample of origin, sequenced in a study of T cells in Graves' hyperthyroidism and ophthalmopathy. Authors of the study amplified TCR beta CDR3 regions from RNA transcripts. During a first-round RT-PCR of the TCR CDR3, the HTBI primer set was used. TCRdb fed the multiplex PCR reads into MiXCR, producing one record per CDR3 protein. Here the sample spans more than 500,000 distinct CDR3 sequences, approximately 15% being singletons. The material sequenced was blood. These receptors were collected from a woman in her forties with Graves' ophthalmopathy.

This clonotype came up many times. This chain links TRBV19 with TRBJ1-1, with 8 bases aligning to TRBD1. The V segment lost 3 bases and the J segment 8 bases; nucleotides outside the gene matches: 8. Germline values: CDR1 LNHDA, CDR2 SQIVND (reference sequence). CDR3 length equals 14 residues. The CDR3 DNA follows: TGTGCCAGTAGTATCGGGACAGGCCCGGGGGAAGCTTTCTTT. This sequence encodes CASSIGTGPGEAFF.

In its sample, this clonotype was seen many times. The CDR3, as DNA: TGCAGTGCTAGAGAGACGTACCAAGAGACCCAGTACTTC. This encodes CSARETYQETQYF. The chain combines TRBV20-1 with TRBJ2-5; D gene unclear. Trimming pared 0 bases from V and 0 bases from J, leaving 5 bases between. Germline CDR1 DFQATT, CDR2 SNEGSKA (reference sequence). This CDR3 is 13 amino acids long.

In its sample, this clonotype was seen many times. The chain uses TRBV28 and TRBJ2-5; D is unresolved. Germline values: CDR1 MDHEN, CDR2 SYDVKM. This CDR3 has 10 amino acids. V lost 6 bases and J lost 9, with 8 bases in between. The CDR3 DNA reads as TGTGCCAGCAGCCCCAAGTCCCAGTACTTC. Translating it yields CASSPKSQYF.

This clonotype was observed many times. V gene TRBV2 combines with J gene TRBJ2-5; D call uncertain. The V gene's germline CDR1 is SNHLY and CDR2 FYNNEI. V shed 8 bases and J shed 5 bases, with 6 bases lying between them. This CDR3 comprises 10 residues. DNA for the CDR3: TGTGCCAGCGAGGTTGAGACCCAGTACTTC. This codes for CASEVETQYF.

The chain joins TRBV11-2 to TRBJ2-5; the D is unclear. Germline V lookup: CDR1 SGHAT, CDR2 FQNNGV. The CDR3 is 16 amino acids. Trimming cost V 5 bases and J 0 bases, with 16 bases left between them. CDR3 region: CASSKSRTANQETQYF. The CDR3 bases are TGTGCCAGCAGCAAATCTCGGACGGCAAACCAAGAGACCCAGTACTTC.

This clonotype has only a few counts. J is TRBJ1-5 and V is TRBV19; D is uncertain. The CDR3 consists of 14 residues. V dropped 4 bases and J dropped 3 bases, with 10 bases sitting between them. Germline V gene sequence: CDR1 LNHDA, CDR2 SQIVND (reference sequence). The chain's CDR3 is CASSTFRTNQPQHF. CDR3 nucleotide sequence: TGTGCCAGTAGTACTTTCCGGACCAATCAGCCCCAGCATTTT.

This clonotype was seen at least ten times. V is TRBV27 and J is TRBJ2-4; 7 bases align to TRBD2. Germline V lookup: CDR1 MNHEY, CDR2 SMNVEV (reference sequence). V was pared by 0 bases and J by 2 bases, with 13 bases of the junction left unmatched. This CDR3 is built from 19 residues. This chain's CDR3 is CASSLSSLGLAETKNIQYF. CDR3 DNA sequence: TGTGCCAGCAGTTTATCTTCTTTGGGGCTAGCGGAAACCAAAAACATTCAGTACTTC.

This clonotype was seen repeatedly, ten times or more. The chain employs TRBV2 and TRBJ2-7; 8 bases map to TRBD2. The J segment lost 7 bases and the V segment lost 6 bases, leaving 5 bases of the junction unmatched. Germline V gene lookup returns CDR1 SNHLY and CDR2 FYNNEI. The CDR3 spans 12 residues. Written as DNA, the CDR3 is TGTGCCAGCAGACCGGGAGGGGGGGAGCAGTACTTC. Its protein product is CASRPGGGEQYF.

This chain connects TRBV4-1 to TRBJ2-3; D not resolved. Trimming left V 4 bases short and J 1 base short, with 12 bases between. The length of the CDR3 is 15 residues. CDR1 is MGHRA and CDR2 is YSYEKL in the germline V gene. The CDR3 loop is CASSLQHPGTDTQYF. DNA for the CDR3: TGCGCCAGCAGCCTCCAACACCCGGGCACAGATACGCAGTATTTT.

This clonotype was recorded many times. CDR3 sequence (DNA): TGTGCCAGCAGCTTAGGGGCCGGGACCGGGGAGCTGTTTTTT. It translates to CASSLGAGTGELFF. The chain uses TRBV7-9 and TRBJ2-2; no definite D call. Per the germline V gene, CDR1 is SEHNR and CDR2 is FQNEAQ (reference sequence). The CDR3 runs to 14 residues. V was clipped by 1 base and J by 5 bases, with 8 bases between them. Using reference TRBV7-9 and TRBJ2-2 for the parts outside the CDR3, the full variable domain is DTGVSQNPRHKITKRGQNVTFRCDPISEHNRLYWYRQTLGQGPEFLTYFQNEAQLEKSRLLSDRFSAERPKGSFSTLEIQRTEQGDSAMYLCASSLGAGTGELFFGEGSRLTVL.

This clonotype turned up a few times. The chain recombines TRBV30 with TRBJ2-7; 7 bases match TRBD1. Germline V gene sequence: CDR1 GTSNPN, CDR2 SVGIG (reference sequence). Trimming removed 3 bases from V and 3 bases from J; junction bases left unmatched: 11. The CDR3 has 15 amino acids. The CDR3 is CAWSQDREGNYEQYF. For the CDR3, the DNA is TGTGCCTGGAGCCAAGACAGGGAAGGGAACTACGAGCAGTACTTC.

This clonotype has at least ten counts. CDR3 in amino acids: CSVRGFEMNTEAFF. The DNA of the CDR3 is TGCAGCGTGAGGGGATTCGAAATGAACACTGAAGCTTTCTTT. This chain connects TRBV29-1 to TRBJ1-1; TRBD1 is a possible D gene (5 bases). The CDR3 has 14 residues. V gave up 6 bases and J gave up 0 bases, with 14 bases separating them. The germline V gene has CDR1 SQVTM and CDR2 ANQGSEA.

This clonotype was observed once. A much larger clone lies a single base off, so this may be a read error. The rearrangement links TRBV29-1 to TRBJ1-1, with D possibly matching TRBD1 (5 bases). The length of the CDR3 is 12 residues. Germline values: CDR1 SQVTM, CDR2 ANQGSEA. V was shortened by 4 bases and J by 9 bases, with 15 bases between the two germline ends. The chain's CDR3 is CSVGSYGTKAFF. The CDR3 DNA sequence: TGCAGCGTTGGGAGTTATGGGACTAAAGCTTTCTTT.

The chain has TRBV6-1 and TRBJ1-3, with a weak D call TRBD1 (6 bases). The V end was cut by 7 bases, the J end by 4 bases, with 11 bases between. CDR1 and CDR2 from the germline V gene are MNHNS and SASEGT. The CDR3 runs to 13 residues. The CDR3 region has the DNA TGTGCCAGCATGGGGGCGCGGGGAAACACCATATATTTT. The encoded protein is CASMGARGNTIYF.

The CDR3 loop reads CSVDKGIQETQYF. The CDR3 DNA follows: TGCAGCGTTGATAAGGGAATCCAAGAGACCCAGTACTTC. The chain employs TRBV29-1 and TRBJ2-5, with D unclear. The V and J ends lost 3 bases and 1 base respectively, with 9 bases between them. The CDR3 totals 13 residues. CDR1 is SQVTM and CDR2 is ANQGSEA in the germline V gene.

V is TRBV12-3 or TRBV12-4 and J is TRBJ1-2, with D possibly being TRBD1 (6 bases). The CDR3 totals 17 residues. Between the trimmed V and J ends, which lost 8 bases and 1 base, there was a span of 23 bases. CDR3 nucleotide sequence: TGTGCCAGCTCTAAGGGGGTAGGAGGCCTAAATAACTATGGCTACACCTTC. Amino acid sequence: CASSKGVGGLNNYGYTF.